The 15 T cell receptor beta chains given below trace back to one sample, sequenced in a study of T-cell memory formation after mild COVID-19. MiXCR was run by TCRdb on the 5' RACE reads, yielding one entry per CDR3 protein. The sample has just under 150,000 distinct CDR3 sequences, over 6% seen once. The sequencing sample was made of PBMCs or a T cell subset sorted from them (not recorded which). These receptors originate from an adult woman who had mild COVID-19 (a few samples of this study predate the infection). Cell type and time point are not known.

This clonotype was counted many times. V is TRBV12-3 or TRBV12-4 and J is TRBJ2-7, with 7 bases fitting TRBD2. CDR3 length equals 14 residues. J lost 3 bases, V lost 6 bases, and 8 bases had no gene match. The CDR3 DNA is TGTGCCAGCAGCTTTACGGGCGGGAGCTACGAGCAGTACTTC. As protein: CASSFTGGSYEQYF.

The CDR3 coding sequence is TGTGCCAGCAGCGTAACTAGCGGGAGATCGGGCAATGAGCAGTTCTTC. Amino acids: CASSVTSGRSGNEQFF. This sequence joins TRBV9 and TRBJ2-1; TRBD2 agrees at 11 bases. J lost 6 bases, V lost 1 base, and 6 bases had no gene match. In germline, CDR1 is SGDLS, CDR2 YYNGEE. This CDR3 has 16 residues. Complete variable domain (other parts from reference TRBV9 and TRBJ2-1): DSGVTQTPKHLITATGQRVTLRCSPRSGDLSVYWYQQSLDQGLQFLIQYYNGEERAKGNILERFSAQQFPDLHSELNLSSLELGDSALYFCASSVTSGRSGNEQFFGPGTRLTVL.

A few counts support this clonotype. This could be a read error, since a much larger clone is one nucleotide away. The chain combines TRBV20-1 with TRBJ2-7, with D possibly TRBD2 on 5 matching bases. Germline loops: CDR1 DFQATT, CDR2 SNEGSKA (reference sequence). This CDR3 is 14 amino acids long. V was trimmed by 5 bases and J by 5 bases, leaving 19 bases between them. DNA of the CDR3: TGCAGTGCTTCCATCCCGGGATCCTTAAACGAGCAGTACTTC. Residues: CSASIPGSLNEQYF.

Many counts were recorded for this clonotype. At one end the junction does not follow the germline gene, possibly because of a read error. The chain couples TRBV11-2 to TRBJ2-3; the D is unclear. CDR3 length: 15 residues. Germline V lookup: CDR1 SGHAT, CDR2 FQNNGV. The CDR3 bases are TGTGCCAGCAGCCTCAGTTCGCTCCGCACAGATACGCACTATTTT. It is translated as CASSLSSLRTDTHYF.

This clonotype was seen a few times. This rearrangement joins TRBV4-3 to TRBJ1-5; D remains unclear. The germline V and J ends were trimmed by 2 bases and 6 bases, with 8 bases remaining between them. CDR1 is LGHNA, CDR2 YSLEER, per germline. The CDR3 covers 13 residues. CDR3 in amino acids: CASSQFAGQPQHF. Written as DNA, the CDR3 is TGCGCCAGCAGCCAATTTGCCGGTCAGCCCCAGCATTTT.

This clonotype came up many times. V is TRBV24-1 and J is TRBJ2-5, with D possibly being TRBD2 (5 bases). Trimming left V 4 bases short and J 4 bases short, with 21 bases between. CDR1 is KGHDR, CDR2 SFDVKD, per germline. The CDR3 runs 17 residues. The CDR3 DNA reads as TGTGCCACCAGTGACCCAGTCCGGGGATCGCGGTTAGAGACCCAGTACTTC. Protein sequence: CATSDPVRGSRLETQYF.

This clonotype was found a few times. The chain has TRBV7-3 and TRBJ2-2; D is perhaps TRBD1 (6 bases). CDR3 length: 15 amino acids. CDR1 and CDR2 from the germline V gene are SGHTA and FQGTGA. V was cut by 5 bases and J by 4 bases, with 14 bases left in between. CDR3 in amino acids: CASSDPGARTGELFF. CDR3 sequence (DNA): TGTGCCAGCAGCGATCCAGGGGCTCGCACCGGGGAGCTGTTTTTT.

The chain joins TRBV12-3 or TRBV12-4 to TRBJ1-1; D ambiguous. The CDR3 runs 13 residues. Trimming cost V 8 bases and J 5 bases, with 15 bases left between them. DNA of the CDR3: TGTGCCAGCGGCTCGACCGCGCATACTGAAGCTTTCTTT. Protein: CASGSTAHTEAFF.

This clonotype was recorded at least ten times. The rearrangement links TRBV6-5 to TRBJ2-2; D uncertain. The V gene's germline CDR1 is MNHEY and CDR2 SVGAGI. V lost 6 bases and J lost 4, with 6 bases in between. This CDR3 comprises 12 residues. The CDR3 protein is CASRTFTGELFF. The CDR3 coding sequence is TGTGCCAGCAGAACCTTCACCGGGGAGCTGTTTTTT.

This clonotype has at least ten counts. J is TRBJ2-3 and V is TRBV7-9, with no clear D. Germline CDR1 and CDR2: SEHNR and FQNEAQ (reference sequence). This CDR3 is built from 13 residues. Trimming took off 3 bases at V and 2 bases at J, with 6 bases between the two ends. The CDR3 loop is CASSFLDTDTQYF. DNA for the CDR3: TGTGCCAGCAGCTTCTTGGACACAGATACGCAGTATTTT.

The CDR3 here is CATSKETATDTQYF. CDR3 DNA: TGTGCCACCAGCAAGGAGACAGCCACAGATACGCAGTATTTT. The chain joins TRBV24-1 to TRBJ2-3; maybe TRBD1 (5 bases). Germline CDR1 and CDR2: KGHDR and SFDVKD. V dropped 7 bases and J dropped 2 bases, with 12 bases sitting between them. The CDR3 is 14 amino acids.

In this sample, this clonotype turned up a few times. The rearrangement joins TRBV4-1 to TRBJ2-3, with unresolved D. The CDR3 covers 16 residues. The V gene lost 1 base and the J gene lost 4 bases, with 15 bases spanning the gap. Germline loops: CDR1 MGHRA, CDR2 YSYEKL. The DNA for the CDR3 is TGCGCCAGCAGCCAAGTTTGGTCAGGTGGGGCAGATACGCAGTATTTT. Translation: CASSQVWSGGADTQYF.

This clonotype was detected ten times or more. The chain links TRBV19 to TRBJ2-1, with 9 bases identical to TRBD2. This CDR3 region has 14 residues. Germline trimming cut 7 bases from V and 7 bases from J; bases unmatched to any gene: 8. In germline, CDR1 is LNHDA, CDR2 SQIVND (reference sequence). The CDR3 sequence: CASNPSGKLNEQFF. The CDR3 DNA follows: TGTGCCAGTAACCCTAGCGGGAAGCTTAATGAGCAGTTCTTC.

This rearrangement joins TRBV3-1 to TRBJ2-1, with a weak D call TRBD1 (6 bases). The CDR3 has 15 residues. Germline CDR1 is LGHDT and CDR2 is YNNKEL (reference sequence). The V end was cut by 3 bases, the J end by 6 bases, with 15 bases between. The chain's CDR3 is CASSQGTGLINEQFF. Here the CDR3 DNA reads TGTGCCAGCAGCCAGGGAACAGGGTTAATCAATGAGCAGTTCTTC.

The sample holds a few counts of this clonotype. V is TRBV23-1 and J is TRBJ2-4; no firm D call. TRBV23-1 belongs to the ORF category, with a function that is uncertain. The V and J ends lost 4 bases and 0 bases respectively, with 22 bases between them. CDR3 length equals 19 residues. The CDR3 sequence: CASSRVWDGSLIAKNIQYF. The CDR3 DNA reads as TGCGCCAGCAGTCGTGTTTGGGATGGGTCTTTGATAGCCAAAAACATTCAGTACTTC.